The 6 T cell receptor beta chains given below trace back to one sample, sequenced in a study of T cells in Graves' hyperthyroidism and ophthalmopathy. RNA transcripts served as the template for amplifying TCR beta CDR3 regions. Using the HTBI primer set, a first-round RT-PCR was run on the TCR CDR3. TCRdb passed the multiplex PCR reads through MiXCR, listing each CDR3 protein once. The sample shows hundreds of thousands of distinct CDR3 sequences, roughly 15% of them seen only once. Sequenced material: blood. All receptors come from a woman in her late teens or twenties with Graves' hyperthyroidism.

This clonotype was recorded many times. V gene TRBV6-1 combines with J gene TRBJ2-7; 10 bases are a match to TRBD2. The CDR3 spans 15 residues. Germline lookup yields CDR1 MNHNS and CDR2 SASEGT. Trimming cost V 5 bases and J 2 bases; bases outside gene matches: 6. CDR3 sequence reads: CASSYSSGGPYEQYF. The CDR3 nucleotides read TGTGCCAGCAGTTATTCTAGCGGGGGCCCCTACGAGCAGTACTTC.

The chain couples TRBV4-2 to TRBJ2-1, with 7 bases identical to TRBD2. The CDR3 length is 17 residues. The trim removed 0 bases at V and 2 bases at J, leaving 7 bases unmatched. Germline CDR1 and CDR2: LGHNA and YNFKEQ. CDR3 region: CASSQDILSGTYNEQFF. CDR3 nucleotide sequence: TGTGCCAGCAGCCAAGATATACTAAGCGGGACCTACAATGAGCAGTTCTTC.

This clonotype was found many times. The chain links TRBV27 to TRBJ1-1; 8 bases fit TRBD1. V trimming: 6 bases; J trimming: 0 bases; junction bases outside the gene matches: 9. Germline lookup yields CDR1 MNHEY and CDR2 SMNVEV (reference sequence). The CDR3 has 16 amino acids. The CDR3 reads CASRTGTGGMNTEAFF. The CDR3 DNA sequence: TGTGCCAGCAGAACCGGGACAGGTGGCATGAACACTGAAGCTTTCTTT.

The sample holds many counts of this clonotype. The chain couples TRBV30 to TRBJ2-3, with 11 positions matching TRBD2. Unmatched junction bases numbered 13, after V lost 4 bases and J lost 10 bases. The CDR3 extends over 15 amino acids. The germline V gene has CDR1 GTSNPN and CDR2 SVGIG (reference sequence). The CDR3 loop reads CAWNDGTSGRMPQYF. CDR3 coding DNA: TGTGCCTGGAATGACGGGACTAGCGGCCGGATGCCGCAGTATTTT.

This clonotype came up many times. The genes are TRBV27 and TRBJ2-7; the D call may be TRBD1 or TRBD2 (6 bases each). Trimming removed 5 bases at V and 0 bases at J, with 14 bases between. This CDR3 is 15 amino acids long. Germline V lookup: CDR1 MNHEY, CDR2 SMNVEV (reference sequence). The CDR3 sequence: CASSPPGGLSYEQYF. CDR3 nucleotide sequence: TGTGCCAGCAGTCCCCCCGGGGGCCTCTCCTACGAGCAGTACTTC.

This clonotype was observed at least ten times. This chain joins TRBV12-3 or TRBV12-4 and TRBJ1-1; D is unresolved. The length of the CDR3 is 15 residues. Trimming took 1 base from V and 1 from J, leaving 10 bases between them. The CDR3 DNA reads as TGTGCCAGCAGTTTAGATCGGGGTTGGAACACTGAAGCTTTCTTT. This encodes CASSLDRGWNTEAFF.